These 16 T cell receptor beta chains share one sample of origin, sequenced in a study of CD8 T cells in ankylosing spondylitis. TCRdb called the 5' RACE reads again in MiXCR, with one record for every CDR3 protein. The repertoire consists of some 250,000 distinct CDR3 sequences, with 9.5% to 12% occurring once and the leading ten covering 6% to 8%. The sequenced material came from blood, either unsorted or a sorted T cell fraction (not recorded which). The receptors come from a male donor with ankylosing spondylitis or in good health (not recorded which).

In this sample, this clonotype turned up many times. The chain links TRBV29-1 to TRBJ2-1, with D perhaps TRBD2 (5 bases). The V end was cut by 4 bases, the J end by 8 bases, with 24 bases between. In germline, CDR1 is SQVTM, CDR2 ANQGSEA. This CDR3 comprises 16 residues. The CDR3 DNA is TGCAGCGTTGTTCCCCGACTATCGGGTCTCAACGATGAGCAGTTCTTC. Translated: CSVVPRLSGLNDEQFF.

V usage is TRBV10-3 and J usage is TRBJ2-7; the match to TRBD1 covers 9 bases. The CDR3 length is 15 residues. V lost 4 bases, J lost 5 bases, and 9 bases stayed unmatched. CDR1 and CDR2 (germline): ENHRY, SYGVKD. In DNA form, the CDR3 reads TGTGCCATCAGTGGCCCGGACAGGGGCGACCACGAGCAGTACTTC. This codes for CAISGPDRGDHEQYF.

In this sample, this clonotype turned up many times. This rearrangement joins TRBV20-1 to TRBJ2-1, with D perhaps being TRBD1 or TRBD2 (5 bases each). Trimming stripped 6 bases from V and 4 bases from J, with 10 bases between. Germline lookup yields CDR1 DFQATT and CDR2 SNEGSKA (reference sequence). There are 12 residues in the CDR3. The DNA for the CDR3 is TGCAGTGCCCTTGGGGGATACAATGAGCAGTTCTTC. It yields the protein CSALGGYNEQFF.

V is TRBV6-1 and J is TRBJ2-3, with TRBD2 matching 9 bases. CDR1 and CDR2 from the germline V gene are MNHNS and SASEGT. The CDR3 sequence is 16 residues long. V gave up 6 bases and J gave up 3 bases; unmatched junction bases: 10. DNA for the CDR3: TGTGCCAGCAGGCGGGGGGGGACCGGCTGGACAGATACGCAGTATTTT. Translated: CASRRGGTGWTDTQYF.

This clonotype was seen many times. The chain is built from TRBV20-1 and TRBJ1-5, with D possibly TRBD1 on 6 matching bases. The CDR3 extends over 13 amino acids. V was pared by 5 bases and J by 5 bases, with 13 bases between. The germline V gene has CDR1 DFQATT and CDR2 SNEGSKA (reference sequence). The CDR3 DNA reads TGCAGTGCTCCGACAGGTTGGGATCAGCCCCAGCATTTT. Residues: CSAPTGWDQPQHF.

This clonotype was counted ten times or more. The gene calls are TRBV12-3 or TRBV12-4 and TRBJ2-7, with a weak D call TRBD1 (6 bases). The ends were cut back, 6 bases at V and 2 bases at J, with 14 bases in the middle. There are 14 residues in the CDR3. CDR3 sequence reads: CASSRDIPAYEQYF. Written as DNA, the CDR3 is TGTGCCAGCAGCCGGGACATACCAGCCTACGAGCAGTACTTC.

This clonotype has a count of ten or more. This chain links TRBV6-5 with TRBJ2-2, with 10 bases identical to TRBD2. V shed 4 bases, J shed 8 bases, and the junction held 13 bases outside the gene matches. This CDR3 region has 17 residues. CDR1 MNHEY and CDR2 SVGAGI come from the germline V gene. The CDR3 nucleotides are TGTGCCAGCAGTTCAACAGCGGGAGGGCCGTTTGCAGGGGAGCTGTTTTTT. Translated: CASSSTAGGPFAGELFF.

This clonotype was found many times. The V gene is TRBV11-2, the J gene TRBJ2-3; 8 positions agree with TRBD1. The length of the CDR3 is 15 residues. V lost 1 base to trimming and J lost 2 bases; unmatched junction nucleotides: 2. Germline V lookup: CDR1 SGHAT, CDR2 FQNNGV. CDR3 protein: CASSLGTGHTDTQYF. The CDR3 nucleotides are TGTGCCAGCAGCTTAGGGACAGGGCACACAGATACGCAGTATTTT.

V usage is TRBV11-2 and J usage is TRBJ1-1; D is perhaps TRBD1 (6 bases). The CDR3 loop spans 15 amino acids. The V and J ends lost 7 bases and 1 base respectively, with 16 bases between them. The V gene's germline CDR1 is SGHAT and CDR2 FQNNGV. The CDR3 loop is CASTVDGQPNTEAFF. In DNA, the CDR3 is TGTGCCAGCACTGTAGATGGACAGCCGAACACTGAAGCTTTCTTT.

Ten or more counts support this clonotype. The J gene is TRBJ1-1, the V gene TRBV4-1, with a weak D call TRBD1 (5 bases). This CDR3 is built from 15 residues. Germline lookup yields CDR1 MGHRA and CDR2 YSYEKL. V was shortened by 2 bases and J by 8 bases, with 18 bases between the two germline ends. Here the CDR3 reads CASSQRGVGGAEAFF. The CDR3, as DNA: TGCGCCAGCAGCCAAAGGGGTGTTGGAGGAGCCGAAGCTTTCTTT.

The gene calls are TRBV29-1 and TRBJ2-1; TRBD2 agrees at 8 bases. The CDR3 has 13 residues. In germline, CDR1 is SQVTM, CDR2 ANQGSEA. J was trimmed by 7 bases and V by 7 bases; bases with no gene match: 9. The CDR3, as DNA: TGCAGCGGTGGGACTAGAAGTTATAATGAGCAGTTCTTC. Its protein product is CSGGTRSYNEQFF.

This clonotype was observed at least ten times. V gene TRBV20-1 combines with J gene TRBJ2-1; possibly TRBD2 for D (5 bases). Per germline, CDR1 DFQATT and CDR2 SNEGSKA (reference sequence). The CDR3 has 14 amino acids. Between the trimmed V and J ends, which lost 5 bases and 2 bases, there was a span of 13 bases. The chain's CDR3 is CSAGGGPAYNEQFF. CDR3 bases: TGCAGTGCTGGCGGAGGTCCTGCCTACAATGAGCAGTTCTTC.

This clonotype was found many times. The chain combines TRBV6-5 with TRBJ1-1; maybe TRBD1 (5 bases). CDR1 is MNHEY, CDR2 SVGAGI, per germline. The CDR3 runs 12 residues. V shed 6 bases and J shed 1 base, with 6 bases lying between them. CDR3 in DNA: TGTGCCAGCAGGAGGGGGAACACTGAAGCTTTCTTT. Its protein is CASRRGNTEAFF.

This clonotype was detected only a few times. CDR3 DNA sequence: TGTGCCACCCGGACGCCCGAGGGCACCGGGGAGCTGTTTTTT. Amino acid sequence: CATRTPEGTGELFF. The chain is built from TRBV10-3 and TRBJ2-2; tentatively, D is TRBD2 (5 bases). The germline V gene has CDR1 ENHRY and CDR2 SYGVKD. The V gene lost 10 bases and the J gene lost 4 bases, with 16 bases spanning the gap. The CDR3 length is 14 residues.

This clonotype was recorded many times. The rearrangement uses TRBV5-1 and TRBJ1-2; 7 bases match TRBD1. V shed 4 bases, J shed 4 bases, and the junction held 7 bases outside the gene matches. Germline-derived CDR1 and CDR2 are SGHRS and YFSETQ. The CDR3 runs to 14 residues. Here the CDR3 DNA reads TGCGCCAGCAGCGGGGGACAGTACTCCTATGGCTACACCTTC. Amino acids: CASSGGQYSYGYTF.

This clonotype was counted ten times or more. V is TRBV7-9 and J is TRBJ1-5, with no clear D. CDR1 SEHNR and CDR2 FQNEAQ come from the germline V gene (reference sequence). This CDR3 region has 12 residues. V lost 4 bases to trimming and J lost 5 bases, with 6 bases between them. CDR3 sequence: CASSSGYQPQHF. The CDR3 DNA reads as TGTGCCAGCAGCTCCGGTTATCAGCCCCAGCATTTT.